The present T cell receptor beta chain was sequenced within a study of OX40 agonist ivuxolimab in advanced cancers. Study at large: Patients achieving partial responses numbered three: one hepatocellular carcinoma case and two cutaneous melanoma cases. Study outcomes and limitations: More expanded clones were seen, on average, in CD8+ T cells than in CD4+. Low normalized T-cell clonal expansion was also seen in some nonresponders. Partly responding patients at 0.1-3.0 mg/kg showed some of the smallest clonal expansion.

Germline values: CDR1 ENHRY, CDR2 SYGVKD. The CDR3 contains 15 residues. After removal of 5 bases from V and 5 bases from J, the junction contained 7 bases not matched to a gene. The assay was immunoSEQ multiplex PCR, and TCRdb's table has in-frame clones only and misses some. The profile shows more than 50,000 clones, around 87% of them singletons. This clone was detected once. What it binds is unknown. This TCR was sampled from an adult with an advanced solid tumor such as melanoma, head and neck, liver or kidney cancer. Sample: CD4+ or CD8+ T cells sorted from blood, taken in a trial of the OX40 agonist ivuxolimab. V usage is TRBV10-3 and J usage is TRBJ1-4; TRBD1 matches at 8 bases. Here the CDR3 DNA reads TGTGCCATCAGTTTTGGACAGGGCGGAAATGAAAAACTGTTTTTT. Its translation: CAISFGQGGNEKLFF.